The T cell receptor (beta chain) described here comes from a study of T-cell reconstitution after alpha-beta-depleted transplantation in children. Study results and caveats: Reportedly, alpha-beta T cells present about two months post-transplant originated from several hundred expanded clones of graft origin. The high TCRbeta diversity at day 60 in some patients came from surviving recipient T cells and thymic progenitors. T-cell counts and diversity at one year post-transplant came mainly from newly produced T cells.

CDR3 length: 14 residues. From germline, CDR1 is SGHNT and CDR2 YYREEE (reference sequence). With 4 bases removed from V and 3 bases from J, the gap between germline ends came to 13 bases. A word on this clonotype: Its antigen remains unknown.

For TCRbeta, the library was prepared with unique molecular identifiers. TCRdb analysed the PCR reads with MiXCR anew, one entry per CDR3 protein. The sample holds 250,000 to 400,000 distinct CDR3 sequences, over 20% seen once. This chain joins TRBV5-4 and TRBJ2-5; possible D gene TRBD1, 6 bases. The sequence was collected from a male patient younger than 18 who had a stem cell transplant for acute lymphoblastic leukemia, so the T cells may come from the graft donor. The input for sequencing was PBMCs, mostly from graft donor cells, taken 180 days after TCRalphabeta/CD19-depleted stem cell transplant. Written as DNA, the CDR3 is TGTGCCAGCAGCAGGTCCAGGGGAGAAGAGACCCAGTACTTC. Protein: CASSRSRGEETQYF.